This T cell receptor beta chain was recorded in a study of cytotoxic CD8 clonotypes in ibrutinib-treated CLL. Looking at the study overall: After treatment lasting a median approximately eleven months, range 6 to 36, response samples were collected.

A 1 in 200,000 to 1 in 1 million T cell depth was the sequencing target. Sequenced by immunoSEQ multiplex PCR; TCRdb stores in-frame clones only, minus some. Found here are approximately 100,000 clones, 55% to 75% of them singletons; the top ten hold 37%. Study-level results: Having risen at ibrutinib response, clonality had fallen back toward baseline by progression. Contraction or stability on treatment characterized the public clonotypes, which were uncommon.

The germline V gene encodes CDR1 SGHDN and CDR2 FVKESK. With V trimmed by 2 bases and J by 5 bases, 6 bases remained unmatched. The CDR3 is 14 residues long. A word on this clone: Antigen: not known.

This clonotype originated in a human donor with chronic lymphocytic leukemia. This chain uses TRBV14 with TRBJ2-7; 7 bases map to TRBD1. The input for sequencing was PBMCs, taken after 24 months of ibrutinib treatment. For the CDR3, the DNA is TGTGCCAGCAGCCAACGACAGGGAATTAACGAGCAGTACTTC. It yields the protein CASSQRQGINEQYF.